This is a list of T cell receptor beta chains from one sample in a study of cytomegalovirus exposure and HLA in healthy donors. TCRdb's table, derived via immunoSEQ multiplex PCR, lists solely in-frame clones and lacks some. The sample has tens of thousands of clones, approximately 60% seen once; the top ten hold 5.9%. Sequenced: PBMCs. These receptors all stem from a boy between 5 and 17 years old in good health and CMV-seropositive. CDR3s include the opening cysteine and the closing phenylalanine or tryptophan. D genes are given only for firm matches. Size is stated for part of the rows, as once, few or many counts, or as a class when the clone is expanded.

V gene,J gene,D gene,clone size,CDR3 protein,CDR3 DNA
TRBV4-2,TRBJ2-3,TRBD2,-,CASSRSMGLATDTQYF,TGTGCCAGCAGCCGAAGCATGGGACTAGCGACAGATACGCAGTATTTT
TRBV14,TRBJ2-7,-,-,CASSQDGYEQYF,TGTGCCAGCAGCCAAGACGGCTACGAGCAGTACTTC
TRBV9,TRBJ2-7,TRBD2,-,CASSFGLAGEQYF,TGTGCCAGCAGCTTTGGACTAGCGGGCGAGCAGTACTTC
TRBV5-4,TRBJ1-1,TRBD1,-,CASARTGENTEAFF,TGTGCCAGCGCACGGACAGGGGAGAACACTGAAGCTTTCTTT
TRBV29-1,TRBJ1-2,TRBD1,few,CSVGRGNYGYTF,TGCAGCGTCGGCAGGGGGAACTATGGCTACACCTTC
TRBV27,TRBJ1-2,TRBD1,-,CASSLQARGLYGYTF,TGTGCCAGCAGTTTACAGGCGAGGGGGCTCTATGGCTACACCTTC
TRBV7-2,TRBJ2-3,-,-,CASSWNQLTFLSTDTQYF,TGTGCCAGCAGCTGGAACCAGCTGACTTTCCTCAGCACAGATACGCAGTATTTT
TRBV7-9,TRBJ1-1,-,-,CASSSGWNTEAFF,TGTGCCAGCAGCTCGGGTTGGAACACTGAAGCTTTCTTT
TRBV30,TRBJ1-1,-,-,CAWSNGVNTEAFF,TGTGCCTGGAGTAACGGGGTGAACACTGAAGCTTTCTTT
TRBV29-1,TRBJ1-1,TRBD1,-,CSVEVTGGPMGTEAFF,TGCAGCGTTGAAGTAACAGGGGGCCCGATGGGCACTGAAGCTTTCTTT
TRBV6-4,TRBJ2-2,-,few,CASSRTETGELFF,TGTGCCAGCAGTCGGACAGAAACCGGGGAGCTGTTTTTT
TRBV29-1,TRBJ2-3,TRBD2,-,CSVGGRATDTQYF,TGCAGCGTTGGCGGGAGGGCCACAGATACGCAGTATTTT
TRBV19,TRBJ1-5,TRBD1,-,CASSLGRDRQPQPQHF,TGTGCCAGTAGTCTAGGACGGGACAGACAACCACAGCCCCAGCATTTT
TRBV6-5,TRBJ1-1,TRBD1,few,CASSSGQGEEAFF,TGTGCCAGCAGCTCGGGACAGGGGGAAGAAGCTTTCTTT
TRBV7-9,TRBJ2-7,TRBD1,-,CASSFGQGHTYEQYF,TGTGCCAGCAGCTTCGGACAGGGGCACACCTACGAGCAGTACTTC
TRBV5-4,TRBJ2-1,TRBD2,-,CASSLSLAADNEQFF,TGTGCCAGCAGCTTGAGTCTAGCGGCTGACAATGAGCAGTTCTTC
TRBV27,TRBJ1-1,-,-,CASSPQGAGNTEAFF,TGTGCCAGCAGTCCACAGGGAGCTGGTAACACTGAAGCTTTCTTT
TRBV14,TRBJ2-3,TRBD1,-,CASSQGAGGTDTQYF,TGTGCCAGCAGCCAAGGGGCAGGGGGAACAGATACGCAGTATTTT
TRBV6-1,TRBJ2-7,-,-,CASITPAYEQYF,TGTGCCAGCATAACTCCCGCTTACGAGCAGTACTTC
TRBV18,TRBJ1-2,-,few,CASSPSPGGGEDYTF,TGTGCCAGCTCACCAAGTCCCGGGGGGGGAGAAGACTACACCTTC
TRBV5-4,TRBJ2-7,-,once,CASSKAGTGDPYEQYF,TGTGCCAGCAGCAAAGCGGGGACAGGTGACCCCTACGAGCAGTACTTC
TRBV27,TRBJ2-7,-,-,CASGTTSSYF,TGTGCCAGTGGGACAACAAGTTCGTACTTC